The TCR beta chain described here comes from a study of T cell clones after liver transplantation. This CDR3 comprises 14 residues. The ends lost 0 bases at V and 10 bases at J; junction bases unmatched: 7. Clones were read by immunoSEQ multiplex PCR, and TCRdb kept only the in-frame ones, dropping some. Among roughly 80,000 clones listed, around four fifths were seen once. The sequence was obtained from a human patient who received a liver transplant. The graft donor may be the source of some T cells. Here the sequenced sample was CD4+ T cells from blood, taken at the 22-month timepoint. This chain links TRBV23-1 with TRBJ1-1; 8 bases line up with TRBD1. TRBV23-1 is flagged as an ORF with uncertain function. As DNA, the CDR3 is TGCGCCAGCAGTCAATCCTGGGAACAGGGGGGAGCTTTCTTT. As protein: CASSQSWEQGGAFF.